The 30 T cell receptor beta chains listed next were all sequenced from one sample in a study of cytomegalovirus exposure and HLA in healthy donors. PCR involved 60 Vbeta and 13 Jbeta primers. Clones were sequenced by immunoSEQ multiplex PCR, and TCRdb holds only the in-frame ones, with some missing. This sample has some 70,000 clones, with under 80% found just once. Material: PBMCs. The receptors stem from a male donor in good health and CMV-seropositive.

This clone was counted between two and nine times. The genes are TRBV6-5 and TRBJ1-4, with D maybe TRBD1 (5 bases). The CDR3 is 15 residues long. From germline, CDR1 is MNHEY and CDR2 SVGAGI. Trimming shortened V by 6 bases and J by 2 bases, and 13 bases separated the two germline ends. The CDR3 DNA sequence: TGTGCCAGCAGCCGGGCCGGGACTACTAATGAAAAACTGTTTTTT. Translating it yields CASSRAGTTNEKLFF.

The rearrangement links TRBV9 to TRBJ2-2; 12 bases are shared with TRBD2. Trimming cost V 3 bases and J 6 bases; bases outside gene matches: 3. CDR1 and CDR2 from the germline V gene are SGDLS and YYNGEE. The CDR3 is made up of 15 amino acids. The CDR3 here is CASSAPSGGAGELFF. DNA of the CDR3: TGTGCCAGCAGCGCACCTAGCGGGGGGGCCGGGGAGCTGTTTTTT.

The J gene is TRBJ1-1, the V gene TRBV7-9, with D maybe TRBD1 (6 bases). The CDR3 has 16 residues. V lost 4 bases to trimming and J lost 5 bases, with 20 bases between them. Germline V lookup: CDR1 SEHNR, CDR2 FQNEAQ (reference sequence). CDR3 sequence (DNA): TGTGCCAGCAGCTCAACCTTAGCAGGGGCCCAGACTGAAGCTTTCTTT. Translated, it gives CASSSTLAGAQTEAFF.

The genes are TRBV19 and TRBJ1-6; 9 bases map to TRBD1. The V and J ends lost 11 bases and 6 bases, in that order; junction bases with no gene match: 8. Germline V gene sequence: CDR1 LNHDA, CDR2 SQIVND (reference sequence). CDR3 length: 14 residues. This CDR3 is CAGQQGALNSPLHF. In nucleotides, the CDR3 is TGTGCCGGTCAACAGGGGGCGCTTAATTCACCCCTCCACTTT. The variable domain in full, with the rest retrieved from reference TRBV19 and TRBJ1-6, is DGGITQSPKYLFRKEGQNVTLSCEQNLNHDAMYWYRQDPGQGLRLIYYSQIVNDFQKGDIAEGYSVSREKKESFPLTVTSAQKNPTAFYLCAGQQGALNSPLHFGNGTRLTVT.

V usage is TRBV5-1 and J usage is TRBJ2-7; 12 bases agree with TRBD1. J lost 5 bases, V lost 0 bases, and 9 bases had no gene match. This CDR3 region has 17 residues. Germline V lookup: CDR1 SGHRS, CDR2 YFSETQ. The CDR3 DNA sequence: TGCGCCAGCAGCTTGGGTCGGGACAGGGGGCGGTTCGACGAGCAGTACTTC. This encodes CASSLGRDRGRFDEQYF.

The chain employs TRBV18 and TRBJ2-7, with TRBD1 matching 9 bases. This CDR3 has 15 amino acids. Unmatched junction bases numbered 6, after V lost 6 bases and J lost 0 bases. CDR1 is KGHSH, CDR2 LQKENI, per germline. The CDR3 nucleotides read TGTGCCAGCTCCCTCCGGGACAGGGCCTCCTACGAGCAGTACTTC. Its protein is CASSLRDRASYEQYF.

This clone was seen just once. V usage is TRBV9 and J usage is TRBJ1-5, with 7 positions matching TRBD1. Trimming removed 4 bases from V and 6 bases from J; junction bases left unmatched: 4. CDR3 length equals 13 residues. Germline CDR1 and CDR2: SGDLS and YYNGEE. CDR3 coding DNA: TGTGCCAGCAGCCGAGGGGGCGTTCAGCCCCAGCATTTT. It specifies CASSRGGVQPQHF. Complete variable domain (other parts from reference TRBV9 and TRBJ1-5): DSGVTQTPKHLITATGQRVTLRCSPRSGDLSVYWYQQSLDQGLQFLIQYYNGEERAKGNILERFSAQQFPDLHSELNLSSLELGDSALYFCASSRGGVQPQHFGDGTRLSIL.

This sequence joins TRBV14 and TRBJ2-7; the D gene is possibly TRBD2 (5 bases). Trimming took off 0 bases at V and 7 bases at J, with 10 bases between the two ends. The CDR3 extends over 13 amino acids. Per germline, CDR1 SGHDN and CDR2 FVKESK. CDR3 amino acids: CASSQDRRMEQYF. The CDR3 region has the DNA TGTGCCAGCAGCCAAGATCGGAGGATGGAGCAGTACTTC.

This clone was seen once. The rearrangement joins TRBV5-4 to TRBJ2-2; D call uncertain. The CDR3 loop spans 11 amino acids. Germline V lookup: CDR1 SGHNT, CDR2 YYREEE (reference sequence). Trimming took 2 bases from V and 7 from J, leaving 3 bases between them. The CDR3 loop reads CASSFYGELFF. Written as DNA, the CDR3 is TGTGCCAGCAGCTTTTACGGGGAGCTGTTTTTT.

The CDR3 DNA follows: TGTGCCAGCAGTGATGGGACAGGGGGCTTCTACGAGCAGTACTTC. Its translation: CASSDGTGGFYEQYF. The chain has TRBV6-1 and TRBJ2-7, with 12 bases matching TRBD1. CDR1 is MNHNS and CDR2 is SASEGT in the germline V gene. This CDR3 contains 15 residues. Trimming at V came to 3 bases and at J to 3 bases, leaving 3 bases not matched to a gene.

The V call is TRBV5-4, the J call TRBJ1-6; D gene unclear. The CDR3 extends over 15 amino acids. The V end was cut by 0 bases, the J end by 7 bases, with 11 bases between. The germline V gene encodes CDR1 SGHNT and CDR2 YYREEE (reference sequence). In DNA form, the CDR3 reads TGTGCCAGCAGCTTGGATCTAGGTCCAAATTCACCCCTCCACTTT. Translation gives CASSLDLGPNSPLHF.

The rearrangement links TRBV28 to TRBJ2-2; D gene ambiguous. V was trimmed by 3 bases and J by 2 bases, leaving 13 bases between them. This CDR3 has 16 amino acids. CDR1 is MDHEN, CDR2 SYDVKM, per germline. CDR3 sequence (DNA): TGTGCCAGCAGTTTTACGTCTGAGGCCAACACCGGGGAGCTGTTTTTT. Its protein is CASSFTSEANTGELFF.

This clone appeared once. The chain links TRBV5-6 to TRBJ2-3; D is possibly TRBD2 (6 bases). The CDR3 has 14 residues. The V gene's germline CDR1 is SGHDT and CDR2 YYEEEE. V was clipped by 3 bases and J by 1 base, with 9 bases between them. For the CDR3, the DNA is TGTGCCAGCAGCTCCCCGGGGGGCACAGATACGCAGTATTTT. Its protein product is CASSSPGGTDTQYF.

The chain combines TRBV4-1 with TRBJ2-7; TRBD1 is a possible D gene (7 bases). The V end was cut by 0 bases, the J end by 5 bases, with 14 bases between. Looked up from germline, CDR1 is MGHRA and CDR2 is YSYEKL. The CDR3 extends over 15 amino acids. DNA of the CDR3: TGCGCCAGCAGCCAAGAGGCAGGGGGGCACCACGAGCAGTACTTC. Its translation is CASSQEAGGHHEQYF.

This sequence joins TRBV18 and TRBJ1-6; D is uncertain. Germline V gene data show CDR1 as KGHSH and CDR2 as LQKENI. This CDR3 contains 13 residues. V was clipped by 5 bases and J by 11 bases, with 13 bases between them. The CDR3 coding sequence is TGTGCCAGCTCAACCGACACAACACCACCCCTCCACTTT. Encoded protein: CASSTDTTPPLHF.

This clone was detected once. This chain joins TRBV11-2 and TRBJ2-7; D may be TRBD2 (5 bases). Trimming pared 5 bases from V and 0 bases from J, leaving 26 bases between. The CDR3 has 19 residues. CDR1 is SGHAT, CDR2 FQNNGV, per germline. The DNA for the CDR3 is TGTGCCAGCAGCCGAGAGGGCCCTCTGTCCCATTCGAGCTCCTACGAGCAGTACTTC. Translated, it gives CASSREGPLSHSSSYEQYF. The full variable domain, with the rest looked up from reference TRBV11-2 and TRBJ2-7, is EAGVAQSPRYKIIEKRQSVAFWCNPISGHATLYWYQQILGQGPKLLIQFQNNGVVDDSQLPKDRFSAERLKGVDSTLKIQPAKLEDSAVYLCASSREGPLSHSSSYEQYFGPGTRLTVT.

The chain recombines TRBV9 with TRBJ2-3; 7 bases are shared with TRBD1. Germline CDR1 is SGDLS and CDR2 is YYNGEE. This CDR3 contains 15 residues. CDR3 nucleotide sequence: TGTGACCTCCAAAGCAGGGGGAAACCCACAGATACGCAGTATTTT. Amino acids: CDLQSRGKPTDTQYF.

V and J are TRBV5-4 and TRBJ2-7, with 8 bases aligning to TRBD2. Germline V CDR1 and CDR2: SGHNT, YYREEE (reference sequence). The CDR3 is 18 amino acids. Trimming took 1 base from V and 3 from J; bases not matched to a gene: 15. CDR3 nucleotide sequence: TGTGCCAGCAGCTTGTCCGCGGGGGGAGGAAAGGGGGACTACGAGCAGTACTTC. It encodes CASSLSAGGGKGDYEQYF. Variable domain in full (rest from reference TRBV5-4 and TRBJ2-7): ETGVTQSPTHLIKTRGQQVTLRCSSQSGHNTVSWYQQALGQGPQFIFQYYREEENGRGNFPPRFSGLQFPNYSSELNVNALELDDSALYLCASSLSAGGGKGDYEQYFGPGTRLTVT.

Details on this clone: Other nucleotide sequences from this sample produce the same CDR3. The chain is built from TRBV5-6 and TRBJ2-7; the D is unclear. V gave up 1 base and J gave up 4 bases, with 6 bases separating them. This CDR3 has 12 residues. The germline gives CDR1 SGHDT, CDR2 YYEEEE. The CDR3, as DNA: TGTGCCAGCAGCTTGACAGAATACGAGCAGTACTTC. Amino acids: CASSLTEYEQYF.

This chain connects TRBV5-1 to TRBJ2-1; 9 positions agree with TRBD2. V shed 0 bases, J shed 6 bases, and the junction held 7 bases outside the gene matches. From germline, CDR1 is SGHRS and CDR2 YFSETQ. The CDR3 extends over 16 amino acids. CDR3 protein: CASSLGWRGGRNEQFF. As DNA, the CDR3 is TGCGCCAGCAGCTTGGGGTGGCGGGGGGGCCGCAATGAGCAGTTCTTC.

This chain uses TRBV5-1 with TRBJ2-5; D is unclear. V lost 0 bases to trimming and J lost 2 bases, with 8 bases between them. This CDR3 is 14 amino acids long. Germline CDR1 SGHRS, CDR2 YFSETQ. CDR3 protein: CASSLGQPQETQYF. CDR3 nucleotide sequence: TGCGCCAGCAGCTTGGGACAACCTCAAGAGACCCAGTACTTC.

The rearrangement joins TRBV5-1 to TRBJ2-7; 11 nucleotides agree with TRBD1. There are 15 residues in the CDR3. CDR1 and CDR2 from the germline V gene are SGHRS and YFSETQ. V was clipped by 4 bases and J by 5 bases; unmatched bases: 8. CDR3 nucleotide sequence: TGCGCCAGCAGCCTAGACTGGGACAGGGGGAACGAGCAGTACTTC. Its translation: CASSLDWDRGNEQYF.

CDR3 DNA sequence: TGTGCCAGCAGCCCTAGACTGCAAGAGACCCAGTACTTC. It specifies CASSPRLQETQYF. The V and J genes are TRBV7-6 and TRBJ2-5; D gene uncertain. CDR1 and CDR2 (germline): SGHVS, FNYEAQ. V lost 5 bases, J lost 2 bases, and 9 bases lay in between. The CDR3 is 13 residues long.

The chain couples TRBV19 to TRBJ1-3; 7 positions match TRBD1. From germline, CDR1 is LNHDA and CDR2 SQIVND (reference sequence). CDR3 size: 14 residues. Trimming took 6 bases from V and 0 from J; bases not matched to a gene: 2. The CDR3 nucleotides read TGTGCCAGTAGGAGACAGGGCTCTGGAAACACCATATATTTT. This codes for CASRRQGSGNTIYF.

The chain couples TRBV5-6 to TRBJ1-3; D not resolved. CDR3 length equals 16 residues. CDR1 and CDR2 from the germline V gene are SGHDT and YYEEEE. Trimming pared 3 bases from V and 2 bases from J, leaving 15 bases between. The CDR3 protein is CASSSLDTLPGNTIYF. The CDR3 region has the DNA TGTGCCAGCAGCTCCCTAGATACGCTCCCTGGAAACACCATATATTTT.

The chain couples TRBV5-4 to TRBJ2-7, with D maybe TRBD2 (5 bases). V lost 0 bases and J lost 4, with 11 bases in between. Per the germline V gene, CDR1 is SGHNT and CDR2 is YYREEE (reference sequence). This CDR3 region has 14 residues. CDR3 in amino acids: CASSLDPGSYEQYF. Here the CDR3 DNA reads TGTGCCAGCAGCTTGGATCCGGGAAGTTACGAGCAGTACTTC.

The chain is built from TRBV7-9 and TRBJ2-7, with D possibly matching TRBD2 (5 bases). CDR1 is SEHNR, CDR2 FQNEAQ, per germline (reference sequence). The CDR3 covers 13 residues. V was clipped by 1 base and J by 6 bases, with 10 bases between them. CDR3 nucleotides: TGTGCCAGCAGCTTAGGAGGGCGGACCGAGCAGTACTTC. Its protein product is CASSLGGRTEQYF.

The chain recombines TRBV7-6 with TRBJ1-2; 9 bases line up with TRBD1. Germline trimming cut 4 bases from V and 4 bases from J; bases unmatched to any gene: 7. The CDR3 runs to 15 residues. From germline, CDR1 is SGHVS and CDR2 FNYEAQ. In DNA, the CDR3 is TGTGCCAGCAGCTCGCAGACAGGGGGAGGCTATGGCTACACCTTC. This sequence encodes CASSSQTGGGYGYTF.

The count of this clone is one. The CDR3 DNA reads TGTGCCAGCAGCTTGGGGGACAGGTACAATGAGCAGTTCTTC. Its translation is CASSLGDRYNEQFF. The rearrangement joins TRBV5-8 to TRBJ2-1, with 8 bases identical to TRBD1. Looked up from germline, CDR1 is SGHTS and CDR2 is YDEGEE. CDR3 length equals 14 residues. J gave up 4 bases and V 0 bases, and 0 bases lay outside the gene matches. The variable domain in full, with the rest retrieved from reference TRBV5-8 and TRBJ2-1, is EAGVTQSPTHLIKTRGQQATLRCSPISGHTSVYWYQQALGLGLQFLLWYDEGEERNRGNFPPRFSGRQFPNYSSELNVNALELEDSALYLCASSLGDRYNEQFFGPGTRLTVL.

The genes are TRBV7-8 and TRBJ1-4; 9 positions agree with TRBD1. The junction had 5 bases not matched to a gene; V was cut back by 1 base and J by 8 bases. The CDR3 consists of 15 residues. Germline assignment: CDR1 SGHVS and CDR2 FQNEAQ. The CDR3 DNA reads as TGTGCCAGCAGCTTAGAGGACAGGGGCGGCGAAAAACTGTTTTTT. Translated, it gives CASSLEDRGGEKLFF.